The sequence of this TCR beta chain was determined in a study of cytomegalovirus exposure and HLA in healthy donors. Study as a whole: Samples from HLA-typed donors yielded approximately 80 million unique TCRs in an early data release. Findings of the study overall: Later analysis indicated greater clonal expansion among HLA-associated TCR beta chains than among equally common other chains. Presence/absence analysis assumed near-uniform sequencing depth across donors.

A multiplex PCR was run with 60 Vbeta primers and 13 Jbeta primers. Data came from immunoSEQ multiplex PCR; TCRdb stores just in-frame clones and leaves some out. In the table there are approximately 240,000 clones, about four fifths of which are singletons. This CDR3 spans 13 amino acids. Germline loops: CDR1 MNHNS, CDR2 SASEGT. Trimming left V 7 bases short and J 5 bases short, with 15 bases between. This clone has only a few counts. Its antigen is not identified. The rearrangement joins TRBV6-1 to TRBJ2-7; weak D call: TRBD2 (6 bases). The receptor's source is a woman aged 40 to 55 in good health and CMV-seropositive. The sequencing sample was made of PBMCs. As DNA, the CDR3 is TGTGCCAGCAATGGTCGGGGAGGCGACGAGCAGTACTTC. Its protein product is CASNGRGGDEQYF.